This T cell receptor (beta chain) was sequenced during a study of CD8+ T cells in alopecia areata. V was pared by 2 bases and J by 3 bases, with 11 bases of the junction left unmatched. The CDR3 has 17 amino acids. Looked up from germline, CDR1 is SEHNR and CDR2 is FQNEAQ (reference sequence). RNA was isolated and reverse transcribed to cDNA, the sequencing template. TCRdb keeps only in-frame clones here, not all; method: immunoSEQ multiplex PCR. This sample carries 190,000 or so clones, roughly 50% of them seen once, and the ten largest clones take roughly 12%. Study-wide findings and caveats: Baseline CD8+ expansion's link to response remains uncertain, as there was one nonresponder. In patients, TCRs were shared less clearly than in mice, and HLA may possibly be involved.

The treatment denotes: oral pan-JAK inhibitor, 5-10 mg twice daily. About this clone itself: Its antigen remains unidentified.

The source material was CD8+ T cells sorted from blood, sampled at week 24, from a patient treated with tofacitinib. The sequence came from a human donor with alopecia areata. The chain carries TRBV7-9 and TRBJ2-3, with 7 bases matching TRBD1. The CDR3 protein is CASSLSPIGGATDTQYF. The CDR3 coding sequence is TGTGCCAGCAGCTTAAGCCCGATAGGGGGCGCAACAGATACGCAGTATTTT.